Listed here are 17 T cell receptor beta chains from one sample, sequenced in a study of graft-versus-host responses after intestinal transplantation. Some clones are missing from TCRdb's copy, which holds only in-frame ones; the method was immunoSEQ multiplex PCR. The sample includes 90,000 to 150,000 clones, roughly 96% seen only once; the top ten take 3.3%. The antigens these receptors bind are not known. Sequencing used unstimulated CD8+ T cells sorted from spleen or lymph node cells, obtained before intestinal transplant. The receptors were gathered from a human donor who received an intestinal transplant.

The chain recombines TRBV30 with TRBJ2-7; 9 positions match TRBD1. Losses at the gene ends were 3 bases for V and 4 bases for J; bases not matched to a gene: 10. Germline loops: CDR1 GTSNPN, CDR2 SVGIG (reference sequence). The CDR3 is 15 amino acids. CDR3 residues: CAWRPRPGQGYEQYF. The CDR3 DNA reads TGTGCCTGGAGACCGCGACCGGGACAGGGTTACGAGCAGTACTTC.

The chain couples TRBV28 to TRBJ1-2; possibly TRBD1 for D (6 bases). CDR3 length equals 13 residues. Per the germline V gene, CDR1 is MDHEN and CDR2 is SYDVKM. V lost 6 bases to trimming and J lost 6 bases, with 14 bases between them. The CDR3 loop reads CASSLGGADGYTF. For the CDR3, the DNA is TGTGCCAGCAGCCTAGGGGGGGCTGATGGCTACACCTTC.

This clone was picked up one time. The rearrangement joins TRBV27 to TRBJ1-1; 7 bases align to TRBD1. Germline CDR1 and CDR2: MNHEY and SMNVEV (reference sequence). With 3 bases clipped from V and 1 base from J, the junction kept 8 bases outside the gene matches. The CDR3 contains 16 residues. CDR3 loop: CASSFFAGQTNTEAFF. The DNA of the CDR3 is TGTGCCAGCAGTTTCTTCGCGGGACAGACGAACACTGAAGCTTTCTTT.

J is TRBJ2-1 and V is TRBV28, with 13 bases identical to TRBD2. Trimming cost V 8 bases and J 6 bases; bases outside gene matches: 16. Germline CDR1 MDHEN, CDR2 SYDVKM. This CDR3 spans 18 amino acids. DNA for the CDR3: TGTGCCAGCGGGCTGGAACTAGCGGGAGGGCAGGGGGGCAATGAGCAGTTCTTC. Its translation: CASGLELAGGQGGNEQFF.

CDR3: CASSPTPRQGHGYTF. The CDR3 coding sequence is TGTGCCAGCAGTCCCACCCCCCGGCAGGGCCATGGCTACACCTTC. The V and J genes are TRBV27 and TRBJ1-2, with D tentatively TRBD1 (5 bases). The germline V gene encodes CDR1 MNHEY and CDR2 SMNVEV (reference sequence). This CDR3 region has 15 residues. Trimming removed 5 bases from V and 6 bases from J, with 19 bases in between.

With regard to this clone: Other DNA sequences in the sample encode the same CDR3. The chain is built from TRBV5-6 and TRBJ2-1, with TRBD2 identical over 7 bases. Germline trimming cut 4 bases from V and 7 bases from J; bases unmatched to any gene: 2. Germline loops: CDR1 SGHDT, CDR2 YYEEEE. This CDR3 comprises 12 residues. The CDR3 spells CASSLGGNEQFF. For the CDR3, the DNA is TGTGCCAGCAGCCTGGGGGGGAATGAGCAGTTCTTC.

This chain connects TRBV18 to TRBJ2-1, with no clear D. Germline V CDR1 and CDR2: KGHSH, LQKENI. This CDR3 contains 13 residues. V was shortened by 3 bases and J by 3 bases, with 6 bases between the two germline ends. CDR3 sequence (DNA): TGTGCCAGCTCACCGATCTACTACAATGAGCAGTTCTTC. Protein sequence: CASSPIYYNEQFF.

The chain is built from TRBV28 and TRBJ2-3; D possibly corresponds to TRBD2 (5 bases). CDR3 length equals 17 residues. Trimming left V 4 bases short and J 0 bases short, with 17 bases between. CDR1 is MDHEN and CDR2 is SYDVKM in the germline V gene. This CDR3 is CASSSRLYSASTDTQYF. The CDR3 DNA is TGTGCCAGCAGTTCCCGACTATACTCCGCTAGCACAGATACGCAGTATTTT.

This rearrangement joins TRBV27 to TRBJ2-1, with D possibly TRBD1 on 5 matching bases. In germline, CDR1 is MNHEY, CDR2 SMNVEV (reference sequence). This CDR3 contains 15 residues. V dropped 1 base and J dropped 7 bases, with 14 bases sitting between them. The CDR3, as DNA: TGTGCCAGCAGTTTATGGCAGGGCCCTCGGAATGAGCAGTTCTTC. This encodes CASSLWQGPRNEQFF.

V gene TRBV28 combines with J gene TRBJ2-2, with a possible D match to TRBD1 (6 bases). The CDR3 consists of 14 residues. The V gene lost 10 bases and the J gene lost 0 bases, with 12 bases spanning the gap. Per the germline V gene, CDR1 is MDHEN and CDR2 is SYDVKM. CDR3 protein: CAINRVTNTGELFF. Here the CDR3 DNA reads TGTGCCATCAACAGGGTTACGAACACCGGGGAGCTGTTTTTT.

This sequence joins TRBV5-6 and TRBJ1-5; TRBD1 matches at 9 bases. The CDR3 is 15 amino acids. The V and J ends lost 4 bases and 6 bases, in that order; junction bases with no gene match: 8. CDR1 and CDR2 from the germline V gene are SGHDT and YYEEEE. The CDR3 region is CASSAGQGYGQPQHF. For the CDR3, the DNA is TGTGCCAGCAGCGCGGGACAGGGCTACGGTCAGCCCCAGCATTTT.

The CDR3, as DNA: TGTGCCAGCAGCCACCCAGGGGCAGGATGGAACACTGAAGCTTTCTTT. This sequence encodes CASSHPGAGWNTEAFF. V usage is TRBV27 and J usage is TRBJ1-1, with D possibly TRBD1 on 6 matching bases. Trimming left V 6 bases short and J 1 base short, with 18 bases between. This CDR3 spans 16 amino acids. Germline lookup yields CDR1 MNHEY and CDR2 SMNVEV (reference sequence).

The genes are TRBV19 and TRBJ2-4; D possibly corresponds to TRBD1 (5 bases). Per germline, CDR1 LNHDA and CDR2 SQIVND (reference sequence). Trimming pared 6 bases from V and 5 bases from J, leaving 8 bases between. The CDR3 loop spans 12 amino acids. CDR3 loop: CASRGQENIQYF. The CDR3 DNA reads TGTGCCAGTAGGGGGCAGGAAAACATTCAGTACTTC.

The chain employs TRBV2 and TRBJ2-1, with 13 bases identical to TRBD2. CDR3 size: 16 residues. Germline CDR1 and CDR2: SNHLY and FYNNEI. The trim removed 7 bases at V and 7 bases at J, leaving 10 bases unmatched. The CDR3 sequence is CASTQLGLAGENEQFF. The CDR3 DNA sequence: TGTGCCAGCACCCAACTCGGACTAGCGGGAGAAAATGAGCAGTTCTTC.

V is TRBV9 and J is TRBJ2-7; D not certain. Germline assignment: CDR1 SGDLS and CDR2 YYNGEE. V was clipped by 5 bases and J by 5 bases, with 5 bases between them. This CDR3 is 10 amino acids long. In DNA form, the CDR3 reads TGTGCCAGCAGTGCCCACGAGCAGTACTTC. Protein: CASSAHEQYF. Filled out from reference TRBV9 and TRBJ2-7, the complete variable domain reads DSGVTQTPKHLITATGQRVTLRCSPRSGDLSVYWYQQSLDQGLQFLIQYYNGEERAKGNILERFSAQQFPDLHSELNLSSLELGDSALYFCASSAHEQYFGPGTRLTVT.

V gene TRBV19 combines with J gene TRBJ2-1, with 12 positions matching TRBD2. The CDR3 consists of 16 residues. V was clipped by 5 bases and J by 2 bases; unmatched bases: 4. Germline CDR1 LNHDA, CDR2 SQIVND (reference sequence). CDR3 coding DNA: TGTGCCAGTAGTCTTCGGACTAGCGGGACCTACAATGAGCAGTTCTTC. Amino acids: CASSLRTSGTYNEQFF.

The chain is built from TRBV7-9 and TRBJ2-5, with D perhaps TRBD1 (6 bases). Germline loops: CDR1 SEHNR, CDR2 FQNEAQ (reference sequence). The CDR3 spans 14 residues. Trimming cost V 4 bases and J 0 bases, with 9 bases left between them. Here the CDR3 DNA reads TGTGCCAGCAGCTCCAGGGGTAACCAAGAGACCCAGTACTTC. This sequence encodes CASSSRGNQETQYF.